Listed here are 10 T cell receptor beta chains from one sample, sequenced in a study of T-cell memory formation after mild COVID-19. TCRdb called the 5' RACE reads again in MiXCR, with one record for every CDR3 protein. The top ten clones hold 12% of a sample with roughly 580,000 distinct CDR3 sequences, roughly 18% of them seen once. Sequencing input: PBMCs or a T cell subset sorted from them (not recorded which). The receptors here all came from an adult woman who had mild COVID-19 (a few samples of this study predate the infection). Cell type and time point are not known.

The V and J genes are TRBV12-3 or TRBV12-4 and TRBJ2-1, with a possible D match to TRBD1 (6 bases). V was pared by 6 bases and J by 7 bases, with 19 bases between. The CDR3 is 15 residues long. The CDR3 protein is CASRLPGTQGNEQFF. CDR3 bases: TGTGCCAGCAGGCTGCCCGGGACACAGGGAAATGAGCAGTTCTTC.

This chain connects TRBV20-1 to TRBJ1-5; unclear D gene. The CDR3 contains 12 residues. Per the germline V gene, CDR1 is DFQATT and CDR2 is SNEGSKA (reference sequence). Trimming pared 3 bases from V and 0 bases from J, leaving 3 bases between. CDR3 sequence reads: CSARYSNQPQHF. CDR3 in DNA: TGCAGTGCTAGGTATAGCAATCAGCCCCAGCATTTT.

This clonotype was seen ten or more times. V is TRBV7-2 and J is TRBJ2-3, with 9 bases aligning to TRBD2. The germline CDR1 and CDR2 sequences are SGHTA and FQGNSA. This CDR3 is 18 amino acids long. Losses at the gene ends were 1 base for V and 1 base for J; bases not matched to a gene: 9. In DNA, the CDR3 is TGTGCCAGCAGCTTAGACCTAGCGGGGATGGGGGGCACAGATACGCAGTATTTT. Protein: CASSLDLAGMGGTDTQYF.

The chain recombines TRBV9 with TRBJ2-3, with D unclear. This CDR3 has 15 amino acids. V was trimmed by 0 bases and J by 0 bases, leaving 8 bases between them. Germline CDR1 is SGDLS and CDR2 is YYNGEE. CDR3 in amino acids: CASSVEITSTDTQYF. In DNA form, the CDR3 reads TGTGCCAGCAGCGTAGAAATTACTAGCACAGATACGCAGTATTTT. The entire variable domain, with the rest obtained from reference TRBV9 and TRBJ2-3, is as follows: DSGVTQTPKHLITATGQRVTLRCSPRSGDLSVYWYQQSLDQGLQFLIQYYNGEERAKGNILERFSAQQFPDLHSELNLSSLELGDSALYFCASSVEITSTDTQYFGPGTRLTVL.

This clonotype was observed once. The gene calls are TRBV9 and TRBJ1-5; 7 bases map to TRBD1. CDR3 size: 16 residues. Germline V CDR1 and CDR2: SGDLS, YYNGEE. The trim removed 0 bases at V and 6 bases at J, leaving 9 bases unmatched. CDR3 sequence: CASSVDGGTVTQPQHF. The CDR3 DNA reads TGTGCCAGCAGCGTAGACGGAGGGACAGTAACTCAGCCCCAGCATTTT. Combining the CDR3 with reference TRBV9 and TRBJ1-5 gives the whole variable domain DSGVTQTPKHLITATGQRVTLRCSPRSGDLSVYWYQQSLDQGLQFLIQYYNGEERAKGNILERFSAQQFPDLHSELNLSSLELGDSALYFCASSVDGGTVTQPQHFGDGTRLSIL.

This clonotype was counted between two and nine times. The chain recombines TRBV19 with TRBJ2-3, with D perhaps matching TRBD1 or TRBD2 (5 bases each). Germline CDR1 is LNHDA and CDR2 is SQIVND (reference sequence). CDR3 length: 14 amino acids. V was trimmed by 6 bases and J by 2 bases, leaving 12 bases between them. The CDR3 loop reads CASSRDVNTDTQYF. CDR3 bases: TGTGCCAGTAGCCGGGACGTCAACACAGATACGCAGTATTTT.

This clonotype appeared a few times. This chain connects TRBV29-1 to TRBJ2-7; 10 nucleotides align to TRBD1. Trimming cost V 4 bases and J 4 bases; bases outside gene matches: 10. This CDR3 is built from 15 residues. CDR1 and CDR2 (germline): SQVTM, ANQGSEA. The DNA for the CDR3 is TGCAGCGTTGCCCTAGACAGGGGGCCATCATACGAGCAGTACTTC. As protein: CSVALDRGPSYEQYF.

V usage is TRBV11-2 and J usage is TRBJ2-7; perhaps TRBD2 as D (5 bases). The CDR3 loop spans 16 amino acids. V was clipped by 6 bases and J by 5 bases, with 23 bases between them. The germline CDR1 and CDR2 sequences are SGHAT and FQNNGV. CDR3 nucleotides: TGTGCCAGCAGGCCAGGCGGTACGGGGAACGTCCACGAGCAGTACTTC. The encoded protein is CASRPGGTGNVHEQYF.

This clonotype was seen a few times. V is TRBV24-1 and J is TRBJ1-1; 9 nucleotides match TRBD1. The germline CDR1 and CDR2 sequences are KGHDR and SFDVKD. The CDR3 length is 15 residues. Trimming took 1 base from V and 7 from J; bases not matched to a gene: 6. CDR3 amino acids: CATSDLQTGGLEAFF. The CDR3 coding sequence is TGTGCCACCAGTGATTTACAGACAGGGGGGCTTGAAGCTTTCTTT.

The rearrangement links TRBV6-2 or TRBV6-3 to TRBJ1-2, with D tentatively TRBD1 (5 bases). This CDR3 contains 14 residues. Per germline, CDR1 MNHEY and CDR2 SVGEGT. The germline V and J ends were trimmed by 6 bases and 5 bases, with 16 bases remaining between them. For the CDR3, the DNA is TGTGCCAGCAGACTGCGGGGCGTGAAGTATGGCTACACCTTC. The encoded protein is CASRLRGVKYGYTF.